Listed below are T cell receptor beta chains from one sample, sequenced in a study of post-analysis software for immune sequencing data. TCRdb reprocessed the PCR reads via MiXCR and lists one record per CDR3 protein. The table lists 350,000 to 500,000 distinct CDR3 sequences, 39% of them singletons. The specimen sequenced was blood. These TCRs come from a girl aged 2 to 10 with multiple sclerosis. The CDR3 runs from the conserved cysteine through the conserved F or W. D genes are given only for firm matches.

cdr3_aa,d_call,v_call
CASSLMKDRARGGYTF,TRBD1,TRBV2
CASSPPDWKETQYF,.,TRBV7-9
CTSSVGGASGREINEQFF,TRBD2,TRBV9
CASSFPSGNYEQFF,TRBD2,TRBV28
CSVEDNLGEKLFF,.,TRBV29-1
CASSYNGFQETQYF,.,TRBV12-3/TRBV12-4
CASSPEGNTDTQYF,.,TRBV18
CASSLRQGNSPLHF,TRBD1,TRBV7-9
CASSPLIGAAPDTQYF,.,TRBV4-2
CVTPKGAGGSYNEQFF,TRBD1,TRBV15
CASSLKRGHNSPLHF,.,TRBV7-3
CASSTGLAGVADTQYF,TRBD2,TRBV5-1
CASSSWRGGTEAFF,.,TRBV7-2
CASSLASTVGNEQFF,.,TRBV5-1
CASSLGGTATDTQYF,TRBD1,TRBV11-2
CASSPGSEGGKFF,.,TRBV18
CASSLVAGGLYNEQFF,TRBD2,TRBV11-2
CASSQVGGGRENTQYF,TRBD2,TRBV4-1
CASTQSGGLNNEQFF,.,TRBV7-9
CASSEDSLTEAFF,.,TRBV2
CANSPAPQETQYF,.,TRBV18
CASSLLGTSVSYNEQFF,TRBD2,TRBV9
CASSLVPSGKAWLTDTQYF,TRBD2,TRBV7-2
CASSRTAGTSYNEQFF,.,TRBV4-1
CASSLGVGGRGETQYF,.,TRBV7-3
CSVESGINYNEQFF,TRBD2,TRBV20-1
CASSSLLAGGSLTKNIQYF,TRBD2,TRBV11-2
CASTRDRVGEQYF,TRBD1,TRBV2
CASSLDRRNTEAFF,.,TRBV6-5
CASSYGGRSYEQYF,.,TRBV6-5
CASSSHSMNTEAFF,.,TRBV7-2
CSVADRGYCNEQFF,TRBD1,TRBV29-1
CASSLIGPSPTYEQYF,.,TRBV7-2
CSVDTGSPNEQFF,.,TRBV29-1
CASSLATGRDTQYF,.,TRBV5-5
CASSRQGNYEQYF,TRBD1,TRBV12-3/TRBV12-4
CASSHLAGFPSSYNEQFF,TRBD2,TRBV6-5
CASSQVVGLAGGQSANEQFF,TRBD2,TRBV4-1
CTSTKRGRMNTEAFF,.,TRBV12-3/TRBV12-4
CASSLWRGGLDTEAFF,.,TRBV27
CASSPDSPVNYGYTF,.,TRBV28
CASSRTGREDSPLHF,.,TRBV28
CASSYGQENIQYF,TRBD1,TRBV6-5
CASSLRGAGYNSPLHF,TRBD1,TRBV28
CASSYDAEASYNEQFF,.,TRBV6-6
CASSRGDAEAFF,.,TRBV3-1
CASELQGENTEAFF,TRBD1,TRBV12-3/TRBV12-4
CASSQKAGFYNEQFF,.,TRBV4-3
CASRPPGTIYGYTF,.,TRBV12-3/TRBV12-4
CATSRRLAELPYEQYF,TRBD2,TRBV15
CSVGPGLDHYEQYF,TRBD2,TRBV29-1
CASPDSGEETQYF,TRBD2,TRBV10-1
CASSLESPSFGETQYF,.,TRBV28